This TCR beta chain was sequenced during a study of blood T cells in healthy people across ages. Study-level findings and limits: Greater diversity and more naive CD4+ cells were seen in long-lived donors than in aged donors.

A word on this clonotype: Its antigen is not known. Germline is not matched at one junction end, which may reflect a read error.

The second PCR ran roughly 6 to 11 cycles with a sample-barcoded 5' primer and J-beta primers. Every cDNA was tagged by a template-switch adaptor with 12 random nucleotides. TCRdb reprocessed the 5' RACE reads with MiXCR, giving one entry per CDR3 protein. The sample lists about 1.7 million distinct CDR3 sequences; approximately 28% were seen once. Ranging in age from roughly 6 to 100, the donors were healthy Caucasian individuals from Russia. Per individual sample, total RNA of at least 5.5 micrograms was extracted. The sequenced sample was blood. This receptor was obtained from a woman in her thirties in good health.

CDR3 residues: CASGLTGMNTEAFF. CDR3 nucleotide sequence: TGTGCCAGCGGCTTAACAGGGATGAACACTGAAGCTTTCTTT. V and J are TRBV7-3 and TRBJ1-1; TRBD1 is a possible D gene (6 bases). Germline lookup yields CDR1 SGHTA and CDR2 FQGTGA. This CDR3 is built from 14 residues. Complete variable domain (other parts from reference TRBV7-3 and TRBJ1-1): GAGVSQTPSNKVTEKGKYVELRCDPISGHTALYWYRQSLGQGPEFLIYFQGTGAADDSGLPNDRFFAVRPEGSVSTLKIQRTERGDSAVYLCASGLTGMNTEAFFGQGTRLTVV.